Sequencing of this T cell receptor (beta chain) was carried out in a study of long-term antiretroviral therapy in people with HIV. Sequencing relied on immunoSEQ assay v3.0, run at survey level. Libraries were prepared by immunoSEQ multiplex PCR; TCRdb keeps only in-frame clonotypes and omits some of them. The top ten hold roughly 6.3% of the sample, which has about 40,000 clones, around four fifths seen once. The ends were cut back, 2 bases at V and 7 bases at J, with 9 bases in the middle. Germline V gene data show CDR1 as MNHEY and CDR2 as SMNVEV (reference sequence). The CDR3 covers 13 residues. The sequence was obtained from a man aged 18 to 35 with HIV. The rearrangement links TRBV27 to TRBJ2-1; D call uncertain. The sequencing used unsorted PBMCs, collected 1 year after starting antiretroviral therapy. Written as DNA, the CDR3 is TGTGCCAGCAGTTTAGGTAACCGGAATGAGCAGTTCTTC. Amino acids: CASSLGNRNEQFF.